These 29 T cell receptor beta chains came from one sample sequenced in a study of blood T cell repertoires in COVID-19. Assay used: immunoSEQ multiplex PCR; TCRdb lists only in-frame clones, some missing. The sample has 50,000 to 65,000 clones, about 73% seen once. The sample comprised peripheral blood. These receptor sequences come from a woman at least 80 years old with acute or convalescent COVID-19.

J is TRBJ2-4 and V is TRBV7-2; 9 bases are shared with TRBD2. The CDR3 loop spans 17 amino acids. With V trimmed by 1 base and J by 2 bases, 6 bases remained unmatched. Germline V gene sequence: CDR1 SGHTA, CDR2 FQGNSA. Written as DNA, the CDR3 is TGTGCCAGCAGCTTAGGGCTAGCGGGATATACCAAAAACATTCAGTACTTC. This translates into CASSLGLAGYTKNIQYF.

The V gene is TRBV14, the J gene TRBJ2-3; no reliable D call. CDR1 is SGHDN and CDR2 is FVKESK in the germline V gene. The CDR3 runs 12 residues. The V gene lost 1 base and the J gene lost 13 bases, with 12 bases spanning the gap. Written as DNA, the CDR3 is TGTGCCAGCAGCCAAGGCCAGGATCGGAAGTATTTT. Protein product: CASSQGQDRKYF.

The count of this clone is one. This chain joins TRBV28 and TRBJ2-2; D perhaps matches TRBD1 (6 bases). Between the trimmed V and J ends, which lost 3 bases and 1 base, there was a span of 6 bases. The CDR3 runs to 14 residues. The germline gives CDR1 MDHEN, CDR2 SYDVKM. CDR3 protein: CASSLGQNTGELFF. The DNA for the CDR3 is TGTGCCAGCAGTTTGGGACAGAACACCGGGGAGCTGTTTTTT.

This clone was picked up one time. CDR3 protein: CASSLSSGTRASTQYF. The CDR3 nucleotides read TGCGCCAGCAGCTTGTCGAGTGGGACTAGGGCCTCTACGCAGTATTTT. The genes are TRBV5-1 and TRBJ2-3; 8 bases match TRBD2. The CDR3 contains 16 residues. The germline V gene has CDR1 SGHRS and CDR2 YFSETQ. The V gene end was trimmed by 1 base and the J gene end by 8 bases; junction bases not matched to a gene: 12. The entire variable domain, with the rest obtained from reference TRBV5-1 and TRBJ2-3, is as follows: KAGVTQTPRYLIKTRGQQVTLSCSPISGHRSVSWYQQTPGQGLQFLFEYFSETQRNKGNFPGRFSGRQFSNSRSEMNVSTLELGDSALYLCASSLSSGTRASTQYFGPGTRLTVL.

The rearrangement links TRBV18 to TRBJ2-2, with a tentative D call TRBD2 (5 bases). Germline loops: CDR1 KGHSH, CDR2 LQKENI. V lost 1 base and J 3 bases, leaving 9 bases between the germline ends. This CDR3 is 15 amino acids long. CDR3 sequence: CASSPRRADTGELFF. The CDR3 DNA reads TGTGCCAGCTCACCACGGCGGGCCGACACCGGGGAGCTGTTTTTT.

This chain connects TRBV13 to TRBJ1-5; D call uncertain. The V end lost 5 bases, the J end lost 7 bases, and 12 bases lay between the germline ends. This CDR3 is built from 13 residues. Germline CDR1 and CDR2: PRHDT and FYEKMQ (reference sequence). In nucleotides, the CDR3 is TGTGCCAGCAGCCCCTCCCCGGGACAGCCCCAGCATTTT. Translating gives CASSPSPGQPQHF.

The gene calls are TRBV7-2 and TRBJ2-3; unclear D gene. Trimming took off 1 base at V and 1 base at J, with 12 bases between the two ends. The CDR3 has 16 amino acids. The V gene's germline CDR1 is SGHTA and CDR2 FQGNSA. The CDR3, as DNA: TGTGCCAGCAGCTTAGTGTCTCCCGGAGGCACAGATACGCAGTATTTT. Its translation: CASSLVSPGGTDTQYF.

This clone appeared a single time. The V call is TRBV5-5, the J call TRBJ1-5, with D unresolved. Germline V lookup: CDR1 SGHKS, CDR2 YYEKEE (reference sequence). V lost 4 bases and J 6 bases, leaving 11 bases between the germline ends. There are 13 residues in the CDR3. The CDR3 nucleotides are TGTGCCAGCAGCCCTACCCGGGGTCAGCCCCAGCATTTT. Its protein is CASSPTRGQPQHF.

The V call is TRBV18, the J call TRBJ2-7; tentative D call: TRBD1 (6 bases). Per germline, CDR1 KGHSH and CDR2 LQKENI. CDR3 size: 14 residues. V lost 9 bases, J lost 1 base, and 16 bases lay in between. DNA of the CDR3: TGTGCCAGTTCTTTCCAGGGACATTCCTACGAGCAGTACTTC. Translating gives CASSFQGHSYEQYF.

This chain's CDR3 is CASSYYARVGNTEAFF. DNA for the CDR3: TGCGCCAGCAGCTATTACGCCAGGGTAGGGAACACTGAAGCTTTCTTT. V is TRBV5-1 and J is TRBJ1-1, with TRBD1 as a possible D gene (5 bases). The CDR3 length is 16 residues. Trimming cost V 3 bases and J 1 base, with 16 bases left between them. CDR1 and CDR2 (germline): SGHRS, YFSETQ.

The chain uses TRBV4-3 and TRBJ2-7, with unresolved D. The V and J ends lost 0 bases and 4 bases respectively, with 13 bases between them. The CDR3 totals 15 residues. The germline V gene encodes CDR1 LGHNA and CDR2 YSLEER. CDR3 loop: CASSQEGMLSYEQYF. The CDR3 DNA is TGCGCCAGCAGCCAAGAGGGCATGTTGTCGTACGAGCAGTACTTC.

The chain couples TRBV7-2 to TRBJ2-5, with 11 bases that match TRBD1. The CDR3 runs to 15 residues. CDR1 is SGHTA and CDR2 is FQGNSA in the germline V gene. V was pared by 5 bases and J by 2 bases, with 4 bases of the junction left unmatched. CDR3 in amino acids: CASSKWDRGQETQYF. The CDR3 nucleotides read TGTGCCAGCAGCAAGTGGGACAGGGGGCAAGAGACCCAGTACTTC.

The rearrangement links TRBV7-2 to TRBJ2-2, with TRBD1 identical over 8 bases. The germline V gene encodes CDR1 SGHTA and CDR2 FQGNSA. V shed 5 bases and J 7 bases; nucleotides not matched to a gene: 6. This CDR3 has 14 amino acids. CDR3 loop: CASSPTGAIGELFF. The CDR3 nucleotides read TGTGCCAGCAGCCCGACAGGGGCGATCGGGGAGCTGTTTTTT. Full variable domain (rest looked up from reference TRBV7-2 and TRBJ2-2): GAGVSQSPSNKVTEKGKDVELRCDPISGHTALYWYRQSLGQGLEFLIYFQGNSAPDKSGLPSDRFSAERTGGSVSTLTIQRTQQEDSAVYLCASSPTGAIGELFFGEGSRLTVL.

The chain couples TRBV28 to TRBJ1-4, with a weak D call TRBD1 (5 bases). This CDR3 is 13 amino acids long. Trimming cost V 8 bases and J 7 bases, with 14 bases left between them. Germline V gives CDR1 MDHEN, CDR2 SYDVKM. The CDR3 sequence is CASASGQGEKLFF. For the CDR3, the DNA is TGTGCCAGCGCCTCCGGGCAGGGTGAAAAACTGTTTTTT. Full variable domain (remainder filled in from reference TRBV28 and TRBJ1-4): DVKVTQSSRYLVKRTGEKVFLECVQDMDHENMFWYRQDPGLGLRLIYFSYDVKMKEKGDIPEGYSVSREKKERFSLILESASTNQTSMYLCASASGQGEKLFFGSGTQLSVL.

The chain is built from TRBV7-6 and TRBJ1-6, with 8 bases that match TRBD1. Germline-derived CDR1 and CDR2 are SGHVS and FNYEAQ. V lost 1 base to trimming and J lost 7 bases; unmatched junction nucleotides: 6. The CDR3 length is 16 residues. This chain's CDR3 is CASSLGTGTGNSPLHF. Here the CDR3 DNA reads TGTGCCAGCAGCTTAGGAACGGGGACAGGAAATTCACCCCTCCACTTT.

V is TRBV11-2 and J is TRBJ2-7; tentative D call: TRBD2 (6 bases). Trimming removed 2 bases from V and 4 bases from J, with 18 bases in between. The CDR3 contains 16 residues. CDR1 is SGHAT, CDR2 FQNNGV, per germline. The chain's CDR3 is CASSLSFSGELYEQYF. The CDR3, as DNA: TGTGCCAGCAGCTTAAGCTTCTCGGGAGAATTATACGAGCAGTACTTC.

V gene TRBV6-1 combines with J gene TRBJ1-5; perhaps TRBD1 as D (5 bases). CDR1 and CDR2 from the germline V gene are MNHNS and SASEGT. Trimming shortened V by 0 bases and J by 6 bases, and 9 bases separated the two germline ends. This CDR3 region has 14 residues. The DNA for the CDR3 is TGTGCCAGCAGTGAAGCGCGGGGCGGTCAGCCCCAGCATTTT. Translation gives CASSEARGGQPQHF.

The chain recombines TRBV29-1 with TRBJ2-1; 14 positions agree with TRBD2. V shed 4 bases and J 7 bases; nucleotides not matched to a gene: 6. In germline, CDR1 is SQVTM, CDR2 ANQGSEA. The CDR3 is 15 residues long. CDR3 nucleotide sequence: TGCAGCGTTGGAATGGGACTAGCGGGAGTTAATGAGCAGTTCTTC. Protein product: CSVGMGLAGVNEQFF.

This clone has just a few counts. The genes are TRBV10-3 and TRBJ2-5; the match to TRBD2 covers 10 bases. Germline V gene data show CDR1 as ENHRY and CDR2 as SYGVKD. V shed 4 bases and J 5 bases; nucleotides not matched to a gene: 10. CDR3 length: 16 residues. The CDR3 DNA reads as TGTGCCATCAGTGTCCGACCCGGACTAGCGGCGGAGACCCAGTACTTC. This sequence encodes CAISVRPGLAAETQYF.

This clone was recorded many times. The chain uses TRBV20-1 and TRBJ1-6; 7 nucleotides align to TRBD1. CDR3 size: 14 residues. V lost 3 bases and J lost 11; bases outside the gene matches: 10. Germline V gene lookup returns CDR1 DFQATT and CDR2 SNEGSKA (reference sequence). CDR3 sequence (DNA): TGCAGTGCTAGTAACAGGGGACAGCAGCCACCCCTCCACTTT. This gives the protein CSASNRGQQPPLHF.

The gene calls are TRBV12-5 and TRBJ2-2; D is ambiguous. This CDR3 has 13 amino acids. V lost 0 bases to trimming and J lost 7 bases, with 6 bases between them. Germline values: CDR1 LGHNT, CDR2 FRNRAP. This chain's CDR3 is CASGLVLRGELFF. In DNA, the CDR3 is TGTGCTAGTGGTTTGGTACTGCGCGGGGAGCTGTTTTTT.

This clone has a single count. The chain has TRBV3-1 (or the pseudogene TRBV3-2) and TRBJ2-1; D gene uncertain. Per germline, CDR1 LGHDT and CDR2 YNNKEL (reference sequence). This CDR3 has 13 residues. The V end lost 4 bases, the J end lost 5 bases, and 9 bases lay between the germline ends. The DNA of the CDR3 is TGTGCCAGCAGCCCGGAGTGGGACAATGAGCAGTTCTTC. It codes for CASSPEWDNEQFF.

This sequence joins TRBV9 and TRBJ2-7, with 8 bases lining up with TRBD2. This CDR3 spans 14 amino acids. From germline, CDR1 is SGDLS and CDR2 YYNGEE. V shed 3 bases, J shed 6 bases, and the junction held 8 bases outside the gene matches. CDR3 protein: CASSALRAGAEQYF. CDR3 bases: TGTGCCAGCAGCGCCCTGCGAGCGGGAGCCGAGCAGTACTTC.

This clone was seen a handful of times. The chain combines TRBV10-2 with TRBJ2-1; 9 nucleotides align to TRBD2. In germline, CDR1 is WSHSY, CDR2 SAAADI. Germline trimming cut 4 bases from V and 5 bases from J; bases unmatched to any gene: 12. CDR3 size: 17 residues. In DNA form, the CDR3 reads TGCGCCAGCAGTGGACCCAGAGCGGGAGGCCCGAACAATGAGCAGTTCTTC. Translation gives CASSGPRAGGPNNEQFF.

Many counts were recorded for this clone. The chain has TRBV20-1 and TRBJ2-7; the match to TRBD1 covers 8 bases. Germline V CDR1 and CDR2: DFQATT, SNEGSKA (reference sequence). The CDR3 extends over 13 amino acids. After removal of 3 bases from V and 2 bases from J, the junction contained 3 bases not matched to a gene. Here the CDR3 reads CSASGQGAYEQYF. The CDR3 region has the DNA TGCAGTGCTAGTGGACAGGGAGCCTACGAGCAGTACTTC.

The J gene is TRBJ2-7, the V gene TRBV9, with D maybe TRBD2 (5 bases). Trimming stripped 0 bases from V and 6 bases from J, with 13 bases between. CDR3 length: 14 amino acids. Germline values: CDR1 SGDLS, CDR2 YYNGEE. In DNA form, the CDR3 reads TGTGCCAGCAGCGTAGAGGCCCTAGCTGGCGAGCAGTACTTC. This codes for CASSVEALAGEQYF.

CDR3 bases: TGTGCCAGCAGCCCTGCGGGGGGTTTGTCAGAGACCCAGTACTTC. It yields the protein CASSPAGGLSETQYF. The chain joins TRBV28 to TRBJ2-5, with 8 bases lining up with TRBD2. V lost 6 bases and J lost 4; bases outside the gene matches: 10. Looked up from germline, CDR1 is MDHEN and CDR2 is SYDVKM. The CDR3 spans 15 residues.

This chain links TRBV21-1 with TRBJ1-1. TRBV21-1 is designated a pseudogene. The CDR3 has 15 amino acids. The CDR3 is CASSKEAERSREAFF. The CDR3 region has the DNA TGTGCCAGCAGCAAAGAAGCCGAGAGATCCCGGGAAGCTTTCTTT.

The CDR3, as DNA: TGTGCCAGCAGTTTCTACGCAACGTCCCAAGAGACCCAGTACTTC. This gives the protein CASSFYATSQETQYF. The V gene is TRBV27, the J gene TRBJ2-5; no definite D call. Germline lookup yields CDR1 MNHEY and CDR2 SMNVEV (reference sequence). This CDR3 contains 15 residues. The V and J ends lost 3 bases and 1 base respectively, with 12 bases between them.